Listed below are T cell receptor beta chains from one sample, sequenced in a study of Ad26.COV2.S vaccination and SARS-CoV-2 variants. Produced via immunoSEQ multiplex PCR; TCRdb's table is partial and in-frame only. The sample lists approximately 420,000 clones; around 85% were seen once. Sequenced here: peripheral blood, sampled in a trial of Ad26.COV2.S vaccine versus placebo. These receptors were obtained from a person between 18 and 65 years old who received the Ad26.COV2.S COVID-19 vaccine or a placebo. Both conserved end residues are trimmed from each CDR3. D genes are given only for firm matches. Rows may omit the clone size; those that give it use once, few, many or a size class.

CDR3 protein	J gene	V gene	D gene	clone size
ASSQGGGTPGTDTQY	TRBJ2-3	TRBV4-1	TRBD2	NA
ASSLQGNNQPQH	TRBJ1-5	TRBV3-1/TRBV3-2	TRBD1	NA
AISSQILSGANVLT	TRBJ2-6	TRBV10-3	NA	NA
ASSEWREADYGYT	TRBJ1-2	TRBV7-8	NA	once
ASLRELNSPLH	TRBJ1-6	TRBV10-2	NA	NA
ASSSYGLSNEQF	TRBJ2-1	TRBV7-2	NA	once
ASGSTGDYEQY	TRBJ2-7	TRBV27	TRBD1	once
ASSADRAGEAF	TRBJ1-1	TRBV9	TRBD1	NA
ASSLQGAVVTEAF	TRBJ1-1	TRBV5-1	TRBD1	NA
ASRRTVNTEAF	TRBJ1-1	TRBV5-6	NA	once
ASSLQDRPTGELF	TRBJ2-2	TRBV27	TRBD1	NA
ASSSEPGAHEEKLF	TRBJ1-4	TRBV5-1	NA	NA
ASSRGQNNSPLH	TRBJ1-6	TRBV18	TRBD1	NA
ASSLAGDRVGNEQF	TRBJ2-1	TRBV7-2	NA	NA
ASSTGGLNTEAF	TRBJ1-1	TRBV11-2	NA	NA
ASSLGLGGAATGELF	TRBJ2-2	TRBV7-6	NA	few
ASSQGTTGNEQY	TRBJ2-7	TRBV27	NA	NA
ASSLAGQGNTEAF	TRBJ1-1	TRBV27	TRBD1	NA
ASQRDNSPLH	TRBJ1-6	TRBV6-6	NA	NA
ASSFLPHREYNEKLF	TRBJ1-4	TRBV12-1	NA	NA
ASSLTGDNEQF	TRBJ2-1	TRBV12-3/TRBV12-4	TRBD1	NA
ASSYLGGGGYNEQF	TRBJ2-1	TRBV6-6	TRBD2	NA
ASSPSEAADTQY	TRBJ2-3	TRBV19	NA	NA
ASSLQRGNGEGGSPLH	TRBJ1-6	TRBV5-1	NA	NA
ASRAILGIFGQETQY	TRBJ2-5	TRBV2	NA	NA
ASSFGRRDTQY	TRBJ2-3	TRBV11-3	TRBD2	NA
ASSLVQGITSPLH	TRBJ1-6	TRBV7-2	NA	NA
ASSQVLNSLKF	TRBJ2-1	TRBV4-3	NA	NA
ASSETGNYGYT	TRBJ1-2	TRBV6-4	NA	NA
AIGRTGEGRGNTIY	TRBJ1-3	TRBV10-3	NA	NA
ASSIGSRVIQPQH	TRBJ1-5	TRBV19	NA	NA
ASSATGGANTGELF	TRBJ2-2	TRBV25-1	TRBD1	NA
ASSLRAETGGEKLF	TRBJ1-4	TRBV5-1	NA	NA
ASSLVGLALPGELF	TRBJ2-2	TRBV7-2	TRBD2	NA
ASSLLRQGGQPQH	TRBJ1-5	TRBV7-8	TRBD1	NA
ASSAQTSGGATQY	TRBJ2-5	TRBV5-1	TRBD2	few
ASSLGTGKTEAF	TRBJ1-1	TRBV5-1	TRBD1	NA
ASSLVRQVNEQF	TRBJ2-1	TRBV7-8	NA	NA
ASSKTESGANVLT	TRBJ2-6	TRBV2	NA	NA
ASSSGLAGGPADTQY	TRBJ2-3	TRBV9	TRBD2	NA
ASSPRGWDYGYT	TRBJ1-2	TRBV2	NA	once